This record concerns one T cell receptor beta chain sequence. The germline V gene encodes CDR1 SEHNR and CDR2 FQNEAQ (reference sequence). Trimming removed 7 bases from V and 7 bases from J, with 20 bases in between. The CDR3 is 15 amino acids. This record comes from a study of blood T cell repertoires in COVID-19. Study background: The United States, Italy and Spain were the sources of the acute and convalescent COVID-19 samples. The analysed material was cDNA or gDNA that came from T cells, B-cell-depleted T cells, or PBMCs.

How the authors handled the data: How many nucleated cells were present was estimated from reference gene primer amplification. Profiling relied on immunoSEQ multiplex PCR, and the TCRdb table lists in-frame clones only, not all of them. The DNA gave D and trimming, while V, J and clone size come from that table. The sample carries roughly 150,000 clones, approximately 95% recorded once. In Seattle, patients joined the study during active infection and were tracked longitudinally. Sequencing input: peripheral blood. The genes are TRBV7-9 and TRBJ2-4; a weak D match, TRBD2 (7 bases). The clonotype originates from a woman in her fifties or sixties with COVID-19, enrolled during active disease. The CDR3 is CASTSAGEGENIQYF. The DNA for the CDR3 is TGTGCCAGCACTTCGGCTGGGGAGGGGGAGAACATTCAGTACTTC.